This entry describes one T cell receptor beta chain. This specimen belongs to a study of neurological immune-mediated disorders. CDR1 is DFQATT and CDR2 is SNEGSKA in the germline V gene (reference sequence). This CDR3 is built from 14 residues. Trimming removed 6 bases at V and 4 bases at J, with 18 bases between. Via MiXCR, TCRdb re-called the 5' RACE reads, giving one row per CDR3 protein. This table has fewer than 85,000 distinct CDR3 sequences, around 3.9% appearing once. The chain carries TRBV20-1 and TRBJ1-2; D is perhaps TRBD1 (5 bases). Sequencing was performed on PBMCs. The clonotype comes from a man aged 25 to 40 with multiple sclerosis. The CDR3 reads CSAIPGKGRYGYTF. The CDR3 DNA reads as TGCAGTGCCATTCCGGGAAAGGGACGCTATGGCTACACCTTC.